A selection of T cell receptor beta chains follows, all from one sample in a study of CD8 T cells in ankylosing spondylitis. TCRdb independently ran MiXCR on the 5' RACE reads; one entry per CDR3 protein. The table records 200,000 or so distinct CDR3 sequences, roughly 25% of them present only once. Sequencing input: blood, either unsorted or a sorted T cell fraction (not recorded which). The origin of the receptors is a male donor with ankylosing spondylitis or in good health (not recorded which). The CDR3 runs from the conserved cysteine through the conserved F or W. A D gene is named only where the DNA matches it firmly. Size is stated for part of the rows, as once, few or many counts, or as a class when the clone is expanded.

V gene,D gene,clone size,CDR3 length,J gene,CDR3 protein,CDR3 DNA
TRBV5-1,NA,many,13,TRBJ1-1,CASREGVNTEAFF,TGCGCCAGCAGGGAAGGGGTGAACACTGAAGCTTTCTTT
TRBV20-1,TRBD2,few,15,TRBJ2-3,CSARLAGGPPDTQYF,TGCAGTGCTCGTCTAGCGGGAGGGCCCCCAGATACGCAGTATTTT
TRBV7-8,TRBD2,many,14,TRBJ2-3,CASSLGSGSDTQYF,TGTGCCAGCAGCTTAGGTAGCGGGTCAGATACGCAGTATTTT
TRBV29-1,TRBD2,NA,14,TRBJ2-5,CSVARGGGQETQYF,TGCAGCGTTGCCCGAGGCGGGGGCCAAGAGACCCAGTACTTC
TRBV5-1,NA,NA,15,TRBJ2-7,CASSLGVWDNSEQYF,TGCGCCAGCAGCTTGGGGGTGTGGGACAACTCGGAGCAGTACTTC
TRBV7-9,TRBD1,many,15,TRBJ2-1,CASTYGQGAPNEQFF,TGTGCCAGCACCTACGGACAGGGGGCTCCCAATGAGCAGTTCTTC
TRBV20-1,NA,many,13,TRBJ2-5,CSAPSGGGETQYF,TGCAGTGCTCCCTCTGGAGGGGGCGAGACCCAGTACTTC
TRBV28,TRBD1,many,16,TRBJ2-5,CASRGLVGTGQETQYF,TGTGCCAGCAGGGGCCTTGTAGGGACAGGACAAGAGACCCAGTACTTC
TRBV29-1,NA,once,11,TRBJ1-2,CSVYKSYGYPF,TGCAGCGTTTATAAGTCCTATGGCTACCCCTTC
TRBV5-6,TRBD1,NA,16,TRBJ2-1,CASSLRDRAVGFEQFF,TGTGCCAGCAGCCTCCGAGACAGGGCGGTAGGCTTTGAGCAGTTCTTC
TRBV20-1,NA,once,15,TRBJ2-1,CSASLREGTYNEQFF,TGCAGTGCTAGCCTCCGCGAGGGAACCTACAATGAGCAGTTCTTC
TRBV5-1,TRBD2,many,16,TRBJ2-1,CASSLGSPSGLNEQFF,TGCGCCAGCAGCTTGGGGTCGCCTAGCGGTCTGAATGAGCAGTTCTTC
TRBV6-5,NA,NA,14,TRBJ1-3,CASSYPTGLNTIYF,TGTGCCAGCAGTTACCCTACAGGGCTGAACACCATATATTTT
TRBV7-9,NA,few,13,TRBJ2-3,CASSYLGTDTQYF,TGTGCCAGCAGCTACCTGGGCACAGATACGCAGTATTTT
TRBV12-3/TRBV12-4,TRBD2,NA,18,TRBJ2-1,CASSSGLLGTSGYNEQFF,TGTGCCAGCAGTTCAGGGCTTTTGGGGACTAGCGGCTACAATGAGCAGTTCTTC
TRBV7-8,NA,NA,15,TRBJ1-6,CASSLAGAGNSPLHF,TGTGCCAGCAGCTTAGCCGGCGCGGGGAATTCACCCCTCCACTTT
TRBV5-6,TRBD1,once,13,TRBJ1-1,CASQGQVGTEAFF,TGTGCCAGCCAGGGACAGGTGGGCACTGAAGCTTTCTTT
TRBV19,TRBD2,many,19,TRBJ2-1,CASSILLAGGLSSYNEQFF,TGTGCCAGTAGTATTCTACTAGCGGGAGGACTTAGCTCCTACAATGAGCAGTTCTTC
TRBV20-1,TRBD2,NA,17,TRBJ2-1,CSARDFLQREIINEQFF,TGCAGTGCTAGAGATTTTCTCCAGCGGGAGATTATCAATGAGCAGTTCTTC
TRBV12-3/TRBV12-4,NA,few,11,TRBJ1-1,CASSVKGSAFF,TGTGCCAGCAGTGTGAAAGGGTCAGCTTTCTTT
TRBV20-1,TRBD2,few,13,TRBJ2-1,CSAWTSGIYEQFF,TGCAGTGCGTGGACTAGCGGGATCTATGAGCAGTTCTTC
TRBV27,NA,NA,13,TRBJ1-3,CASSLSRGNTIYF,TGTGCCAGCAGTTTATCGAGAGGAAACACCATATATTTT
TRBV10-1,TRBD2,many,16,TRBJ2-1,CASSEAGTRIFNEQFF,TGCGCCAGCAGTGAGGCCGGGACTAGGATCTTCAATGAGCAGTTCTTC
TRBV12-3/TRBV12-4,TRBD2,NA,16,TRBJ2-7,CASSPSSSGNPYEQYF,TGTGCCAGCAGTCCCTCCAGTAGCGGGAATCCCTACGAGCAGTACTTC
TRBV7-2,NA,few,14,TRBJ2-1,CASSQRGLYNEQFF,TGTGCCAGCAGCCAAAGGGGCCTCTACAATGAGCAGTTCTTC
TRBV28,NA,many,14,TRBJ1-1,CASSPGRRGTEAFF,TGTGCCAGCAGTCCCGGACGACGAGGCACTGAAGCTTTCTTT
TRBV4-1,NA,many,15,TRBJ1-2,CASSQAAGMNYGYTF,TGCGCCAGCAGCCAAGCCGCCGGGATGAACTATGGCTACACCTTC
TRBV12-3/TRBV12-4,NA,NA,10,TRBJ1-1,CASSSGDLSF,TGTGCCAGCAGTTCGGGGGACCTCAGCTTT
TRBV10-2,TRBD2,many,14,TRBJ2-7,CASIGTSGRYEQYF,TGCGCCAGCATCGGGACTAGCGGCCGCTACGAGCAGTACTTC
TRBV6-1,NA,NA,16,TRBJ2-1,CASTSPLSGPYNEQFF,TGTGCCAGCACCTCGCCGTTGAGCGGGCCCTACAATGAGCAGTTCTTC
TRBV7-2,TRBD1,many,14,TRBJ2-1,CASSSGTGTGEQFF,TGTGCCAGCAGCTCAGGGACAGGGACCGGTGAGCAGTTCTTC
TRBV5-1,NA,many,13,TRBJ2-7,CASSLNRYYEQYF,TGCGCCAGCAGCTTGAACAGGTACTACGAGCAGTACTTC
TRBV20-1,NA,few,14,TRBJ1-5,CSAGLQLLNQPQHF,TGCAGTGCGGGTCTGCAGCTACTCAATCAGCCCCAGCATTTT
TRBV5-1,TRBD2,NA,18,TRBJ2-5,CASSLGASGGRGQETQYF,TGCGCCAGCAGCTTGGGAGCTAGCGGGGGCCGGGGGCAAGAGACCCAGTACTTC
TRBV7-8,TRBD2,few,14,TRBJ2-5,CASSPRTSLETQYF,TGTGCCAGCAGCCCCCGGACTAGCTTGGAGACCCAGTACTTC
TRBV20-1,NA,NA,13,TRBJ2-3,CSARDPSTDTQYF,TGCAGTGCTAGGGACCCGAGCACAGATACGCAGTATTTT
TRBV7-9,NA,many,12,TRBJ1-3,CASSLNGNTIYF,TGTGCCAGCAGTCTCAACGGAAACACCATATATTTT
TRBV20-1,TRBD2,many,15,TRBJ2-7,CSAMGGPLGSYEQYF,TGCAGTGCTATGGGAGGGCCGTTGGGCTCCTACGAGCAGTACTTC
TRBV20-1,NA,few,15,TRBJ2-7,CSARVEVAGIYEQYF,TGCAGTGCTAGAGTCGAAGTGGCAGGGATCTACGAGCAGTACTTC
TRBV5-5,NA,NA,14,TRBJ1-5,CASTLGQVDQPQHF,TGTGCCAGCACCTTGGGGCAGGTCGATCAGCCCCAGCATTTT
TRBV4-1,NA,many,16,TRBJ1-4,CASSLQGRSTNEKLFF,TGCGCCAGCAGCCTCCAGGGGAGATCAACTAATGAAAAACTGTTTTTT
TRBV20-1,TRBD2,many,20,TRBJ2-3,CSARDPGVRTSGREADTQYF,TGCAGTGCTAGAGATCCGGGCGTTAGGACTAGCGGGAGGGAAGCAGATACGCAGTATTTT
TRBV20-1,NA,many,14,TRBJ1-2,CSASSGTVNYGYTF,TGCAGTGCTAGTTCCGGGACGGTGAACTATGGCTACACCTTC
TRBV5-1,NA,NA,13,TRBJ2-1,CASSSAERNEQFF,TGCGCCAGCAGCTCGGCGGAACGGAATGAGCAGTTCTTC
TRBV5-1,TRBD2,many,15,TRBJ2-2,CASSPGLAGAGELFF,TGCGCCAGCAGCCCGGGACTAGCGGGAGCCGGGGAGCTGTTTTTT
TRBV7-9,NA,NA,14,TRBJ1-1,CASSLVEGGTEAFF,TGTGCCAGCAGCTTAGTCGAGGGTGGCACTGAAGCTTTCTTT